This T cell receptor beta chain was identified in a study of control samples from healthy donors and cancer patients. CDR1 and CDR2 from the germline V gene are LNHDA and SQIVND (reference sequence). This CDR3 has 16 amino acids. With V trimmed by 6 bases and J by 5 bases, 13 bases remained unmatched. Measured with immunoSEQ multiplex PCR; TCRdb has only the in-frame clones, and not every one. The sample holds tens of thousands of clones, roughly 89% seen once. The specimen was PBMCs. The chain carries TRBV19 and TRBJ1-2, with TRBD1 matching 9 bases. This clonotype was obtained from a man in his fifties with lung cancer. CDR3 protein: CASSGGIKTGGYGYTF. The CDR3 region has the DNA TGTGCCAGTAGCGGCGGGATAAAGACAGGGGGTTATGGCTACACCTTC.